The 32 T cell receptor beta chains in this list originate from one sample, sequenced in a study of T-cell memory formation after mild COVID-19. TCRdb fed the 5' RACE reads into MiXCR, producing one record per CDR3 protein. The sample holds around 110,000 distinct CDR3 sequences; 14% are singletons and the top ten take about 39%. Input material: PBMCs or a T cell subset sorted from them (not recorded which). The source of these receptors is a man aged 18 to 35 who had mild COVID-19 (a few samples of this study predate the infection). Cell type and time point are not known.

In its sample, this clonotype was seen a few times. The rearrangement links TRBV6-5 to TRBJ1-1; no definite D call. The length of the CDR3 is 14 residues. CDR1 and CDR2 (germline): MNHEY, SVGAGI. The ends were cut back, 2 bases at V and 1 base at J, with 8 bases in the middle. The CDR3 sequence is CASSYGHANTEAFF. CDR3 nucleotide sequence: TGTGCCAGCAGTTACGGGCACGCGAACACTGAAGCTTTCTTT.

The chain is built from TRBV12-3 or TRBV12-4 and TRBJ1-6; D ambiguous. Trimming took 2 bases from V and 4 from J, leaving 3 bases between them. The CDR3 sequence is 13 residues long. The CDR3 loop is CASSLRYNSPLHF. The CDR3 DNA is TGTGCCAGCAGTTTAAGATATAATTCACCCCTCCACTTT.

This clonotype turned up a few times. The chain is built from TRBV24-1 and TRBJ2-5; D unresolved. CDR3 length: 13 amino acids. CDR1 and CDR2 (germline): KGHDR, SFDVKD. Trimming took 1 base from V and 2 from J, leaving 4 bases between them. CDR3 coding DNA: TGTGCCACCAGTGATTTCAAGCAAGAGACCCAGTACTTC. Protein: CATSDFKQETQYF.

This clonotype has more than one count but fewer than ten. This chain links TRBV7-6 with TRBJ1-2, with a weak D call TRBD1 (5 bases). This CDR3 comprises 13 residues. Per germline, CDR1 SGHVS and CDR2 FNYEAQ. Trimming shortened V by 5 bases and J by 6 bases, and 13 bases separated the two germline ends. The CDR3 nucleotides are TGTGCCAGCAGCCCCGGCAGGGCTGATGGCTACACCTTC. This codes for CASSPGRADGYTF.

This clonotype has only a few counts. The junction does not match germline at one end; this may be a read error. The rearrangement joins TRBV4-1 to TRBJ2-1; D is ambiguous. CDR1 is MGHRA and CDR2 is YSYEKL in the germline V gene. The CDR3 has 12 residues. CDR3 nucleotide sequence: TGCGCCAGCAGGCTCACCCCCCATGAGCGGTTCTTC. As protein: CASRLTPHERFF.

The CDR3 loop reads CASSPRVKAGEQPQHF. The CDR3 nucleotides read TGTGCCAGCAGCCCCCGAGTTAAGGCGGGGGAACAGCCCCAGCATTTT. The chain employs TRBV7-8 and TRBJ1-5; tentative D call: TRBD1 (5 bases). The CDR3 loop spans 16 amino acids. Germline V gives CDR1 SGHVS, CDR2 FQNEAQ. Trimming cost V 5 bases and J 7 bases, with 21 bases left between them. The complete variable domain, with remaining parts taken from reference TRBV7-8 and TRBJ1-5, reads GAGVSQSPRYKVAKRGQDVALRCDPISGHVSLFWYQQALGQGPEFLTYFQNEAQLDKSGLPSDRFFAERPEGSVSTLKIQRTQQEDSAVYLCASSPRVKAGEQPQHFGDGTRLSIL.

This clonotype occurred a few times. V usage is TRBV14 and J usage is TRBJ2-1, with D possibly being TRBD1 or TRBD2 (5 bases each). V was clipped by 4 bases and J by 8 bases, with 15 bases between them. CDR3 size: 14 residues. Per the germline V gene, CDR1 is SGHDN and CDR2 is FVKESK. CDR3 nucleotides: TGTGCCAGCAGCCTGGGCCCAGGGAGACATGAGCAGTTCTTC. This gives the protein CASSLGPGRHEQFF.

This clonotype was observed a few times. The chain couples TRBV7-8 to TRBJ2-7; D not resolved. CDR3 size: 13 residues. Trimming pared 1 base from V and 3 bases from J, leaving 7 bases between. The germline gives CDR1 SGHVS, CDR2 FQNEAQ. The CDR3 protein is CASSLGLHYEQYV. In nucleotides, the CDR3 is TGTGCCAGCAGCTTAGGACTGCACTACGAGCAGTACGTC.

This clonotype was seen ten or more times. The CDR3 is CASSRLAGGNEQFF. CDR3 bases: TGTGCCAGCAGTCGACTAGCGGGGGGAAATGAGCAGTTCTTC. J is TRBJ2-1 and V is TRBV28, with 13 nucleotides matching TRBD2. Trimming cost V 5 bases and J 7 bases; bases outside gene matches: 2. The CDR3 consists of 14 residues. CDR1 and CDR2 from the germline V gene are MDHEN and SYDVKM.

The rearrangement links TRBV19 to TRBJ2-1; possibly TRBD2 for D (7 bases). The CDR3 sequence is 15 residues long. V shed 7 bases and J shed 4 bases, with 17 bases lying between them. CDR1 LNHDA and CDR2 SQIVND come from the germline V gene (reference sequence). CDR3 sequence reads: CASTRWGGHYNEQFF. Written as DNA, the CDR3 is TGTGCCAGTACCCGATGGGGGGGACATTACAATGAGCAGTTCTTC.

This clonotype was recorded at least ten times. The chain has TRBV4-3 and TRBJ1-2; TRBD1 matches at 7 bases. The V gene's germline CDR1 is LGHNA and CDR2 YSLEER. Trimming took 2 bases from V and 8 from J; bases not matched to a gene: 11. The CDR3 has 15 residues. The CDR3 bases are TGCGCCAGCAGCCAAATGGACTCCCCCAGGGGGGGCTACACCTTC. This sequence encodes CASSQMDSPRGGYTF.

This clonotype was seen a handful of times. The chain links TRBV7-2 to TRBJ2-1; weak D call: TRBD2 (5 bases). This CDR3 comprises 15 residues. CDR1 and CDR2 (germline): SGHTA, FQGNSA. V was cut by 2 bases and J by 4 bases, with 12 bases left in between. This chain's CDR3 is CASSLMGSLYNEQFF. Written as DNA, the CDR3 is TGTGCCAGCAGCTTAATGGGGAGTTTGTACAATGAGCAGTTCTTC. Full variable domain (remainder filled in from reference TRBV7-2 and TRBJ2-1): GAGVSQSPSNKVTEKGKDVELRCDPISGHTALYWYRQSLGQGLEFLIYFQGNSAPDKSGLPSDRFSAERTGGSVSTLTIQRTQQEDSAVYLCASSLMGSLYNEQFFGPGTRLTVL.

This clonotype was detected a few times. This sequence joins TRBV10-3 and TRBJ2-3; D remains ambiguous. Germline CDR1 ENHRY, CDR2 SYGVKD. V was clipped by 6 bases and J by 2 bases, with 18 bases between them. The CDR3 is 16 residues long. The CDR3 loop reads CAISPLGGQLTDTQYF. In DNA, the CDR3 is TGTGCCATCAGCCCTCTGGGTGGGCAGCTCACAGATACGCAGTATTTT.

This clonotype was picked up a small number of times. V and J are TRBV7-2 and TRBJ2-5, with TRBD2 matching 7 bases. Germline assignment: CDR1 SGHTA and CDR2 FQGNSA. The ends lost 7 bases at V and 2 bases at J; junction bases unmatched: 10. The CDR3 has 15 amino acids. Here the CDR3 DNA reads TGTGCCAGCAATCACGGGGCTAGCGGACAAGAGACCCAGTACTTC. It translates to CASNHGASGQETQYF.

This clonotype has just one count. This chain connects TRBV6-6 to TRBJ1-1, with 11 positions matching TRBD1. Germline V gene lookup returns CDR1 MNHNY and CDR2 SVGAGI (reference sequence). J gave up 5 bases and V 5 bases, and 4 bases lay outside the gene matches. The CDR3 is made up of 14 amino acids. The CDR3 protein is CASSAGTGGTEAFF. CDR3 sequence (DNA): TGTGCCAGCAGTGCCGGGACAGGGGGAACTGAAGCTTTCTTT.

The sample holds a few counts of this clonotype. The chain uses TRBV29-1 and TRBJ2-5, with D possibly matching TRBD1 (6 bases). Deletions cut 0 bases from V and 2 bases from J, with 13 bases between. The CDR3 extends over 15 amino acids. Germline lookup yields CDR1 SQVTM and CDR2 ANQGSEA. The CDR3 sequence: CSVEDWSGQQETQYF. CDR3 coding DNA: TGCAGCGTTGAAGACTGGTCCGGACAGCAAGAGACCCAGTACTTC.

This clonotype was counted only a few times. This chain joins TRBV14 and TRBJ2-7; possibly TRBD1 for D (6 bases). The germline gives CDR1 SGHDN, CDR2 FVKESK. This CDR3 is 14 amino acids long. V lost 1 base to trimming and J lost 3 bases, with 10 bases between them. The DNA for the CDR3 is TGTGCCAGCAGCCAAGTAGGACAGCTCTACGAGCAGTACTTC. This encodes CASSQVGQLYEQYF.

This clonotype showed up just a few times. The chain links TRBV6-6 to TRBJ1-2; D remains ambiguous. This CDR3 is 14 amino acids long. Trimming pared 2 bases from V and 5 bases from J, leaving 12 bases between. The germline gives CDR1 MNHNY, CDR2 SVGAGI (reference sequence). This CDR3 is CASSYRWREYGYTF. DNA for the CDR3: TGTGCCAGCAGTTACAGATGGAGGGAGTATGGCTACACCTTC.

This clonotype has only a few counts. The chain carries TRBV5-1 and TRBJ2-4, with D possibly being TRBD2 (6 bases). Deletions cut 3 bases from V and 4 bases from J, with 23 bases between. The germline CDR1 and CDR2 sequences are SGHRS and YFSETQ. This CDR3 spans 18 amino acids. The CDR3 spells CASSSGSGGALGKNIQYF. The CDR3 DNA follows: TGCGCCAGCAGCTCAGGGTCTGGCGGGGCGCTGGGGAAAAACATTCAGTACTTC.

The rearrangement uses TRBV11-2 and TRBJ1-1, with TRBD1 as a possible D gene (5 bases). With 3 bases removed from V and 7 bases from J, the gap between germline ends came to 9 bases. Germline CDR1 is SGHAT and CDR2 is FQNNGV. This CDR3 comprises 12 residues. The CDR3 loop is CASSFGAIEAFF. The CDR3 DNA follows: TGTGCCAGCAGCTTTGGGGCGATTGAAGCTTTCTTT.

This chain joins TRBV7-9 and TRBJ2-2; tentative D call: TRBD2 (6 bases). This CDR3 spans 15 amino acids. V was pared by 4 bases and J by 5 bases, with 14 bases between. In germline, CDR1 is SEHNR, CDR2 FQNEAQ (reference sequence). CDR3 nucleotides: TGTGCCAGCAGCTGGGGGGATGCTGGGACCGGGGAGCTGTTTTTT. Translation gives CASSWGDAGTGELFF.

The gene calls are TRBV7-2 and TRBJ2-7; no clear D. This CDR3 spans 9 amino acids. CDR1 is SGHTA and CDR2 is FQGNSA in the germline V gene. The CDR3 protein is CASSLPGDV. CDR3 DNA sequence: TGTGCCAGCAGCTTACCTGGGGACGTC.

This chain uses TRBV4-1 with TRBJ1-5; the match to TRBD1 covers 8 bases. V lost 5 bases and J lost 5; bases outside the gene matches: 5. The germline V gene has CDR1 MGHRA and CDR2 YSYEKL. CDR3 length: 14 residues. CDR3 region: CASSTRGLDQPQHF. In nucleotides, the CDR3 is TGCGCCAGCAGCACCAGGGGGCTCGATCAGCCCCAGCATTTT.

The chain combines TRBV12-3 or TRBV12-4 with TRBJ2-7; 7 nucleotides align to TRBD1. This CDR3 region has 13 residues. The junction had 9 bases not matched to a gene; V was cut back by 8 bases and J by 5 bases. DNA for the CDR3: TGTGCCAGCTCCTATTTCACAGGGGACGAGCAGTACTTC. Encoded protein: CASSYFTGDEQYF.

This clonotype was recorded many times. The CDR3 is CASSRTGGHNEQFF. The CDR3 DNA follows: TGTGCCAGCAGCCGGACCGGGGGGCACAATGAGCAGTTCTTC. The chain is built from TRBV5-6 and TRBJ2-1; possibly TRBD2 for D (7 bases). The germline V gene has CDR1 SGHDT and CDR2 YYEEEE. The CDR3 runs to 14 residues. V lost 4 bases, J lost 5 bases, and 13 bases lay in between.

This clonotype was seen a handful of times. This sequence joins TRBV2 and TRBJ2-2; 7 nucleotides match TRBD1. This CDR3 spans 18 amino acids. V lost 5 bases, J lost 0 bases, and 12 bases stayed unmatched. Germline CDR1 SNHLY, CDR2 FYNNEI. As DNA, the CDR3 is TGTGCCAGCAGTTACCCACAGGGGAATCGGCCGAACACCGGGGAGCTGTTTTTT. It translates to CASSYPQGNRPNTGELFF.

The rearrangement joins TRBV6-2 or TRBV6-3 to TRBJ1-5; TRBD1 aligns across 7 bases. CDR3 length: 13 residues. Germline assignment: CDR1 MNHEY and CDR2 SVGEGT. V was pared by 8 bases and J by 4 bases, with 5 bases of the junction left unmatched. The CDR3 here is CASRGQFNQPQHF. CDR3 DNA sequence: TGTGCCAGCCGGGGACAGTTTAATCAGCCCCAGCATTTT.

This clonotype was counted between two and nine times. The chain has TRBV2 and TRBJ1-1; D is unclear. Trimming took 8 bases from V and 6 from J, leaving 16 bases between them. Germline CDR1 is SNHLY and CDR2 is FYNNEI. The CDR3 is made up of 13 amino acids. CDR3 coding DNA: TGTGCCAGCGCAAGAGCGCCGGGTGCTGAAGCTTTCTTT. This codes for CASARAPGAEAFF.

This clonotype was found many times. The chain is built from TRBV7-3 and TRBJ2-1; D gene uncertain. Looked up from germline, CDR1 is SGHTA and CDR2 is FQGTGA. CDR3 length equals 13 residues. V was trimmed by 1 base and J by 2 bases, leaving 3 bases between them. CDR3 DNA: TGTGCCAGCAGCTTAAGGACCTACAATGAGCAGTTCTTC. Its translation: CASSLRTYNEQFF.

This chain uses TRBV15 with TRBJ1-3, with 10 bases identical to TRBD1. Germline CDR1 is LNHNV and CDR2 is YYDKDF (reference sequence). The V segment lost 4 bases and the J segment 3 bases; nucleotides outside the gene matches: 6. The CDR3 spans 16 residues. The CDR3 is CATSISRTGGGNTIYF. The CDR3 nucleotides are TGTGCCACCAGCATAAGTCGGACAGGGGGTGGAAACACCATATATTTT.

This chain uses TRBV20-1 with TRBJ1-5; 9 nucleotides agree with TRBD1. Looked up from germline, CDR1 is DFQATT and CDR2 is SNEGSKA (reference sequence). The CDR3 contains 16 residues. Trimming took 0 bases from V and 7 from J; bases not matched to a gene: 10. CDR3 amino acids: CSARDPMGQGGQPQHF. Here the CDR3 DNA reads TGCAGTGCTAGAGATCCAATGGGACAGGGCGGGCAGCCCCAGCATTTT.

J is TRBJ1-1 and V is TRBV7-9; D call uncertain. The CDR3 runs to 13 residues. The V end was cut by 5 bases, the J end by 11 bases, with 18 bases between. CDR1 is SEHNR and CDR2 is FQNEAQ in the germline V gene (reference sequence). CDR3 loop: CASSRAMGPEAFF. The DNA of the CDR3 is TGTGCCAGCAGCCGCGCGATGGGCCCCGAGGCTTTCTTT.